Sample share makes the clone carrying this T cell receptor beta chain medium-sized. Its antigen is currently unknown. Selected pancreatic ductal adenocarcinoma patients had undergone surgery without neoadjuvant therapy. This sample was included in a study of T cells in pancreatic ductal adenocarcinoma. The CDR3 extends over 15 amino acids. General study points: The resected pancreatic cancer cohort was biased toward the minority with early-stage disease. Tumor and blood clonality did not differ significantly, about 0.112 versus 0.072. Blood had more productive templates and around 8.5-fold more unique clonotypes than tumor. Tumors hold more CD45RO+ effector T cells, which may bias toward lower diversity.

Profiled with immunoSEQ multiplex PCR; TCRdb holds only in-frame clones, not every one. Of 4,500 or so clones detected, about 71% appear once; the ten largest clones hold more than 11%. The specimen was pancreatic tumor tissue. V gene TRBV12-2 combines with J gene TRBJ2-5. TRBV12-2 represents a pseudogene. This sequence was found in a human donor with pancreatic ductal adenocarcinoma. The chain's CDR3 is CASRLGAGTRETQYF. The CDR3 coding sequence is TGTGCAAGTCGCTTAGGGGCAGGGACGAGAGAGACCCAGTACTTC.